These 26 T cell receptor beta chains share one sample of origin, sequenced in a study of shared clonotypes between healthy human individuals. Clones were read by immunoSEQ multiplex PCR, and TCRdb kept only the in-frame ones, dropping some. Among some 1.4 million clones listed, roughly 96% were seen once. The sequenced sample consisted of naive CD4+ T cells sorted from blood. Subset specified: CD45RA+ positively selected. The receptors derive from a man aged 30 to 39 in good health.

V is TRBV27 and J is TRBJ2-7; D is perhaps TRBD1 (7 bases). V was clipped by 2 bases and J by 2 bases, with 16 bases between them. The CDR3 covers 16 residues. In germline, CDR1 is MNHEY, CDR2 SMNVEV (reference sequence). The CDR3 is CASSLKMQGGAYEQYF. Here the CDR3 DNA reads TGTGCCAGCAGTTTAAAAATGCAGGGGGGTGCCTACGAGCAGTACTTC.

This clone was recorded only once. The V call is TRBV4-1, the J call TRBJ2-7, with D perhaps matching TRBD1 (5 bases). V lost 2 bases to trimming and J lost 2 bases, with 16 bases between them. CDR3 size: 16 residues. Germline V gene lookup returns CDR1 MGHRA and CDR2 YSYEKL. CDR3 bases: TGCGCCAGCAGCCAATTATTGGTAATACAGGCCTACGAGCAGTACTTC. Its translation: CASSQLLVIQAYEQYF.

The CDR3 region has the DNA TGTGCCAGCAGCTTCCGGACAGGGTATACCGGGGAGCTGTTTTTT. Amino acids: CASSFRTGYTGELFF. The V call is TRBV5-4, the J call TRBJ2-2; 8 bases line up with TRBD1. The V segment lost 2 bases and the J segment 5 bases; nucleotides outside the gene matches: 5. The CDR3 is 15 amino acids. Germline CDR1 and CDR2: SGHNT and YYREEE (reference sequence).

The chain links TRBV27 to TRBJ2-1; TRBD1 agrees at 7 bases. There are 16 residues in the CDR3. V shed 1 base and J 0 bases; nucleotides not matched to a gene: 3. Germline lookup yields CDR1 MNHEY and CDR2 SMNVEV (reference sequence). Here the CDR3 DNA reads TGTGCCAGCAGTTTATGGGGACAGAGCTCCTACAATGAGCAGTTCTTC. Translation: CASSLWGQSSYNEQFF.

The chain couples TRBV5-8 to TRBJ2-3; D possibly corresponds to TRBD1 (6 bases). The CDR3 contains 15 residues. Germline V lookup: CDR1 SGHTS, CDR2 YDEGEE. The germline V and J ends were trimmed by 5 bases and 3 bases, with 16 bases remaining between them. The chain's CDR3 is CASSTGGQYTDTQYF. The CDR3 DNA reads TGTGCCAGCAGTACAGGCGGACAGTATACAGATACGCAGTATTTT.

CDR3 bases: TGTGCCAGCTCACCGAAAATTTTTCGCGGGACAGATAATTCACCCCTCCACTTT. Its protein product is CASSPKIFRGTDNSPLHF. The chain employs TRBV18 and TRBJ1-6; 7 bases agree with TRBD1. Losses at the gene ends were 3 bases for V and 5 bases for J; bases not matched to a gene: 13. The CDR3 consists of 18 residues. Germline CDR1 reads KGHSH; CDR2 reads LQKENI. Full variable domain (outside the CDR3, taken from reference TRBV18 and TRBJ1-6): NAGVMQNPRHLVRRRGQEARLRCSPMKGHSHVYWYRQLPEEGLKFMVYLQKENIIDESGMPKERFSAEFPKEGPSILRIQQVVRGDSAAYFCASSPKIFRGTDNSPLHFGNGTRLTVT.

This clone was detected once. CDR3 nucleotide sequence: TGCGCCAGCAGTGAGGTGCTAGGTCAGCCCCAGCATTTT. Translated: CASSEVLGQPQHF. The chain joins TRBV10-1 to TRBJ1-5; D call uncertain. This CDR3 has 13 amino acids. Trimming stripped 2 bases from V and 6 bases from J, with 8 bases between. Germline CDR1 and CDR2: WNHNN and SYGVQD (reference sequence).

This chain connects TRBV5-4 to TRBJ2-2; D call uncertain. V lost 10 bases to trimming and J lost 0 bases, with 10 bases between them. The CDR3 loop spans 13 amino acids. Germline V gives CDR1 SGHNT, CDR2 YYREEE (reference sequence). CDR3 coding DNA: TGTGCCGGAAAACGTTCGAACACCGGGGAGCTGTTTTTT. It is translated as CAGKRSNTGELFF.

The chain links TRBV15 to TRBJ2-5, with 9 bases aligning to TRBD1. Germline V CDR1 and CDR2: LNHNV, YYDKDF (reference sequence). The J segment lost 9 bases and the V segment lost 5 bases, leaving 7 bases of the junction unmatched. This CDR3 has 13 amino acids. The DNA for the CDR3 is TGTGCCACCAGCTGGAGGGGACAGGGTTCCCAGTACTTC. Translation: CATSWRGQGSQYF.

The chain recombines TRBV9 with TRBJ2-1; D ambiguous. CDR3 length: 14 residues. The germline gives CDR1 SGDLS, CDR2 YYNGEE. Between the trimmed V and J ends, which lost 4 bases and 6 bases, there was a span of 14 bases. In DNA, the CDR3 is TGTGCCAGCAGCCCCGGGCCCTCGGGCAATGAGCAGTTCTTC. This translates into CASSPGPSGNEQFF.

This chain links TRBV18 with TRBJ2-1, with TRBD1 identical over 7 bases. This CDR3 has 14 residues. Germline V gene data show CDR1 as KGHSH and CDR2 as LQKENI. V shed 0 bases, J shed 8 bases, and the junction held 4 bases outside the gene matches. The DNA for the CDR3 is TGTGCCAGCTCACCACCGGACAGGAGGTATGAGCAGTTCTTC. It translates to CASSPPDRRYEQFF. Full variable domain (missing parts from reference TRBV18 and TRBJ2-1): NAGVMQNPRHLVRRRGQEARLRCSPMKGHSHVYWYRQLPEEGLKFMVYLQKENIIDESGMPKERFSAEFPKEGPSILRIQQVVRGDSAAYFCASSPPDRRYEQFFGPGTRLTVL.

This chain uses TRBV4-1 with TRBJ2-4; 14 nucleotides align to TRBD2. Germline values: CDR1 MGHRA, CDR2 YSYEKL. V lost 3 bases, J lost 3 bases, and 13 bases stayed unmatched. The CDR3 runs to 20 residues. The CDR3 spells CASSHPSGLAGGHLKNIQYF. For the CDR3, the DNA is TGCGCCAGCAGCCACCCTAGTGGACTAGCGGGAGGACACCTCAAAAACATTCAGTACTTC.

The CDR3 nucleotides are TGTGCCAGTACTCGGACAGGGGCTGGAAACACCATATATTTT. Protein: CASTRTGAGNTIYF. J is TRBJ1-3 and V is TRBV19; 9 bases are shared with TRBD1. Trimming removed 7 bases from V and 2 bases from J; junction bases left unmatched: 3. CDR1 and CDR2 from the germline V gene are LNHDA and SQIVND (reference sequence). The length of the CDR3 is 14 residues.

This chain links TRBV4-3 with TRBJ2-5; D possibly matches TRBD1 or TRBD2 (5 bases each). CDR3 length equals 13 residues. Between the trimmed V and J ends, which lost 5 bases and 14 bases, there was a span of 21 bases. In germline, CDR1 is LGHNA, CDR2 YSLEER. This CDR3 reads CASSELVGDFEYF. The CDR3 nucleotides read TGCGCCAGCAGCGAGCTGGTGGGGGATTTTGAATACTTC.

This clone appeared a single time. This rearrangement joins TRBV29-1 to TRBJ1-1; D is ambiguous. Germline CDR1 SQVTM, CDR2 ANQGSEA. V gave up 1 base and J gave up 3 bases, with 9 bases separating them. This CDR3 is 13 amino acids long. DNA for the CDR3: TGCAGCGTTGAAGTGGGGAGGGACACTGAAGCTTTCTTT. It encodes CSVEVGRDTEAFF.

The J gene is TRBJ1-2, the V gene TRBV27, with D uncertain. Germline-derived CDR1 and CDR2 are MNHEY and SMNVEV (reference sequence). V dropped 5 bases and J dropped 8 bases, with 9 bases sitting between them. The length of the CDR3 is 11 residues. This CDR3 reads CASSTHPGYTF. The DNA of the CDR3 is TGTGCCAGCAGTACACACCCGGGCTACACCTTC.

This clone was seen a single time. The DNA for the CDR3 is TGTGCCATCAGCCGGGACTCTATCTACAATGAGCAGTTCTTC. It codes for CAISRDSIYNEQFF. The rearrangement joins TRBV10-3 to TRBJ2-1; D is possibly TRBD2 (6 bases). CDR3 size: 14 residues. Germline V gene data show CDR1 as ENHRY and CDR2 as SYGVKD. Trimming removed 6 bases from V and 3 bases from J, with 12 bases in between.

The chain joins TRBV28 to TRBJ2-1; TRBD2 agrees at 7 bases. This CDR3 has 14 residues. CDR1 is MDHEN, CDR2 SYDVKM, per germline. Trimming took 8 bases from V and 12 from J; bases not matched to a gene: 16. CDR3 in DNA: TGTGCCAGCCGGGGAGGGCTTGGGACTCAAAGGCAGTTCTTC. It specifies CASRGGLGTQRQFF.

The V and J genes are TRBV2 and TRBJ2-7, with 10 bases fitting TRBD1. The V gene end was trimmed by 6 bases and the J gene end by 5 bases; junction bases not matched to a gene: 7. The V gene's germline CDR1 is SNHLY and CDR2 FYNNEI. The CDR3 has 14 amino acids. CDR3 nucleotides: TGTGCCAGCAGAGATGACAGGGGGCTCCACGAGCAGTACTTC. Protein product: CASRDDRGLHEQYF.

The chain couples TRBV5-5 to TRBJ2-6; no firm D call. Trimming pared 3 bases from V and 2 bases from J, leaving 6 bases between. In germline, CDR1 is SGHKS, CDR2 YYEKEE (reference sequence). The CDR3 extends over 14 amino acids. CDR3 nucleotide sequence: TGTGCCAGCAGCTCGATAACTGGGGCCAACGTCCTGACTTTC. Its protein product is CASSSITGANVLTF.

This clone turned up a few times. V and J are TRBV28 and TRBJ2-7; TRBD1 is a possible D gene (6 bases). The germline CDR1 and CDR2 sequences are MDHEN and SYDVKM. CDR3 length: 12 residues. V lost 6 bases and J 3 bases, leaving 9 bases between the germline ends. The CDR3 loop reads CASRQDSYEQYF. CDR3 DNA: TGTGCCAGCAGACAGGACAGCTACGAGCAGTACTTC.

The chain recombines TRBV9 with TRBJ1-2; a weak D match, TRBD1 (6 bases). The CDR3 is 15 residues long. V was trimmed by 0 bases and J by 7 bases, leaving 16 bases between them. CDR1 is SGDLS, CDR2 YYNGEE, per germline. CDR3 protein: CASSVAGAPRSGYTF. CDR3 bases: TGTGCCAGCAGCGTAGCAGGGGCCCCTAGGAGTGGCTACACCTTC.

The CDR3 DNA reads TGCGCCAGCAGCCAATCACCCTCGGGCACCGGGGAGCTGTTTTTT. Its protein product is CASSQSPSGTGELFF. The gene calls are TRBV4-3 and TRBJ2-2; D gene unclear. Trimming took 2 bases from V and 4 from J, leaving 11 bases between them. The germline V gene encodes CDR1 LGHNA and CDR2 YSLEER. This CDR3 region has 15 residues.

Of note for this clone: The same CDR3 is also encoded by other DNA sequences in this sample. The chain uses TRBV5-1 and TRBJ2-7; D is unclear. Trimming removed 2 bases at V and 4 bases at J, with 7 bases between. Germline assignment: CDR1 SGHRS and CDR2 YFSETQ. CDR3 length equals 12 residues. The CDR3 loop is CASSFESYEQYF. The DNA of the CDR3 is TGCGCCAGCAGCTTTGAATCATACGAGCAGTACTTC.

This chain connects TRBV6-7 to TRBJ2-3; 16 bases line up with TRBD2. TRBV6-7 qualifies as an ORF whose function is uncertain. This CDR3 region has 19 residues. V trimming: 6 bases; J trimming: 0 bases; junction bases outside the gene matches: 9. The CDR3 DNA sequence: TGTGCCAGCAGGGGGACTAGCGGGAGGGTAGGATTTAGCACAGATACGCAGTATTTT. It encodes CASRGTSGRVGFSTDTQYF.

CDR3 bases: TGTGCCAGCAGTTTAGCGGGCATAGATTCGGACGAGCAGTACTTC. Protein: CASSLAGIDSDEQYF. V is TRBV28 and J is TRBJ2-7, with a possible D match to TRBD2 (5 bases). The CDR3 extends over 15 amino acids. Germline values: CDR1 MDHEN, CDR2 SYDVKM. The germline V and J ends were trimmed by 2 bases and 5 bases, with 16 bases remaining between them.